The clone carrying this T cell receptor (beta chain) has a single count. The data are from a study of T cell responses to AZD1222 COVID-19 vaccine. Profiled with immunoSEQ multiplex PCR; TCRdb holds only in-frame clones, not every one. Of 200,000 to 250,000 clones in the sample, about 94% were seen once. The CDR3 spans 14 residues. Germline CDR1 LGHDT, CDR2 YNNKEL (reference sequence). The trim removed 3 bases at V and 0 bases at J, leaving 2 bases unmatched. The clonotype originates from an adult who received the MenACWY meningococcal vaccine as a control. The sample here was peripheral blood, taken 28 days after the second dose of the MenACWY control vaccine. The chain is built from TRBV3-1 (or the pseudogene TRBV3-2) and TRBJ2-7, with 7 bases fitting TRBD1. This CDR3 is CASSHAGGSYEQYF. As DNA, the CDR3 is TGTGCCAGCAGCCACGCAGGGGGCTCCTACGAGCAGTACTTC.